This T cell receptor beta chain was identified during a study of vaccination and CD4 T cells after COVID-19. Study background: A few convalescent patients underwent sampling at day 14 and then at days 161 to 241 post-vaccination, the study reports.

TCRdb analysed the PCR reads with MiXCR anew, one entry per CDR3 protein. The data hold tens of thousands of distinct CDR3 sequences, with roughly 50% observed a single time. Notes on the study in general: The appearance of a median approximately 85% of reactive clones in convalescent patients occurred only post-vaccination.

Time point described: late sampling 161 to 241 days after vaccination in a few convalescent patients. For this clonotype: Its antigen is as yet unknown.

CDR3 length: 13 residues. V was shortened by 2 bases and J by 6 bases, with 11 bases between the two germline ends. From germline, CDR1 is SGDLS and CDR2 YYNGEE. The origin of this receptor is a human donor who had recovered from COVID-19. The chain is built from TRBV9 and TRBJ1-2; maybe TRBD1 (6 bases). The source material was CD4+ T cells from blood, sampled about 7 months after SARS-CoV-2 vaccination. The CDR3 DNA is TGTGCCAGCAGCGTTACAGGGACCCATGGCTACACCTTC. This codes for CASSVTGTHGYTF.